This entry lists 23 T cell receptor beta chains sequenced from one sample in a study of CXCR3-negative and CXCR3-positive naive CD8 T cells. Carrying UMI labels, the TRB cDNA libraries were prepared through 5' RACE. TCRdb reprocessed the 5' RACE reads and stores each CDR3 protein as one record, lacking DNA. Its table lists tens of thousands of distinct CDR3 sequences. No antigen has been identified for these receptors. The study's findings and limits: Compared with CXCR3-negative naive cells, CXCR3-positive naive cells showed more hydrophobic TRB CDR3s.

Specimen: naive CXCR3+ CD8+ T cells from blood. This sample's subset: CD45RO-CCR7+CD27+CD95- naive CD8+ T cells expressing CXCR3 (TNR3+). The receptors stem from a human donor in good health. Some clones in this sample may be carry-over from other donors' samples.

The V call is TRBV15, the J call TRBJ2-7; there is no DNA to check the TCRdb D call of TRBD1. The CDR3 extends over 14 amino acids. Per germline, CDR1 LNHNV and CDR2 YYDKDF (reference sequence). CDR3 sequence reads: CATSSGQGSYEQYF.

J is TRBJ2-6 and V is TRBV4-1; TCRdb's D call of TRBD1 is untestable without DNA. The length of the CDR3 is 17 residues. The germline V gene encodes CDR1 MGHRA and CDR2 YSYEKL. CDR3 residues: CASSQEQGASGANVLTF.

V usage is TRBV21-1 and J usage is TRBJ2-3; TCRdb reports TRBD2, a call that lacks DNA to check it against. TRBV21-1 is a pseudogene segment. The CDR3 contains 16 residues. CDR3 region: CASSNARLAGADTQYF.

The chain uses TRBV28 and TRBJ2-3; TCRdb's D call, TRBD1, is unchecked because there is no DNA. This CDR3 region has 15 residues. Per germline, CDR1 MDHEN and CDR2 SYDVKM. The CDR3 here is CASSLFPGATDTQYF.

The CDR3 here is CASSFSPYRPGSESYEQYF. The chain has TRBV11-2 and TRBJ2-7; absent DNA, TCRdb's TRBD2 call cannot be checked. Germline lookup yields CDR1 SGHAT and CDR2 FQNNGV. The CDR3 extends over 19 amino acids.

The gene calls are TRBV5-1 and TRBJ2-7. The CDR3 contains 13 residues. Germline V gene lookup returns CDR1 SGHRS and CDR2 YFSETQ. CDR3 region: CATTLAPSYEQYF.

This chain uses TRBV7-9 with TRBJ2-7; checking the TCRdb D call of TRBD1 is not possible without DNA. From germline, CDR1 is SEHNR and CDR2 FQNEAQ (reference sequence). The CDR3 is made up of 14 amino acids. CDR3 loop: CASSLDPQGDEQYF.

This chain joins TRBV28 and TRBJ2-5; the TCRdb call, TRBD2, lacks DNA for checking. Germline CDR1 MDHEN, CDR2 SYDVKM. This CDR3 spans 17 amino acids. The chain's CDR3 is CASSSGTSGRKQETQYF.

The V call is TRBV29-1, the J call TRBJ2-1; the D gene TCRdb calls, TRBD2, cannot be checked with no DNA. The length of the CDR3 is 14 residues. Germline assignment: CDR1 SQVTM and CDR2 ANQGSEA. The CDR3 region is CSGTSGGAVDEQFF.

The chain uses TRBV27 and TRBJ2-5; TCRdb picks TRBD1, but there is no DNA to check that call. This CDR3 has 15 amino acids. The germline V gene encodes CDR1 MNHEY and CDR2 SMNVEV (reference sequence). The CDR3 loop reads CASSSGGGDTETQYF.

The J gene is TRBJ2-7, the V gene TRBV7-7; TCRdb reports TRBD1, a call that lacks DNA to check it against. The CDR3 covers 16 residues. Germline lookup yields CDR1 SSHAT and CDR2 FNYEAQ (reference sequence). Here the CDR3 reads CASSLTPGAGLYEQYF.

V and J are TRBV12-3 or TRBV12-4 and TRBJ2-3. The CDR3 totals 11 residues. The CDR3 is CASGSGDTQYF.

The chain has TRBV5-1 and TRBJ2-7. Germline V CDR1 and CDR2: SGHRS, YFSETQ. The CDR3 consists of 14 residues. The CDR3 sequence: CASSLETEFYEQYF.

The chain joins TRBV19 to TRBJ2-3; TCRdb designates TRBD1, a call that cannot be tested without DNA. CDR3 size: 14 residues. Per the germline V gene, CDR1 is LNHDA and CDR2 is SQIVND (reference sequence). The CDR3 spells CASRTGLRTDTQYF.

This rearrangement joins TRBV11-2 to TRBJ2-1. CDR3 length: 12 residues. Germline V lookup: CDR1 SGHAT, CDR2 FQNNGV. The CDR3 is CASSLDPRKQFF.

This chain joins TRBV11-2 and TRBJ2-1; the TCRdb D gene call, TRBD2, has no DNA to confirm it. The CDR3 is 21 amino acids. Per germline, CDR1 SGHAT and CDR2 FQNNGV. The CDR3 sequence: CASSLDLKGPRTVAENNEQFF.

The gene calls are TRBV24-1 and TRBJ2-1. The germline gives CDR1 KGHDR, CDR2 SFDVKD. There are 16 residues in the CDR3. CDR3 region: CATSVVGPWGYNEQFF.

The rearrangement uses TRBV12-3 or TRBV12-4 and TRBJ2-3; TCRdb outputs TRBD2, but without DNA this stays unchecked. The CDR3 sequence is 14 residues long. The CDR3 sequence: CASSRTRDTDTQYF.

Here the CDR3 reads CASSYPGTLTDTQYF. This chain connects TRBV12-3 or TRBV12-4 to TRBJ2-3; TCRdb's D call, TRBD2, is unchecked because there is no DNA. The CDR3 sequence is 15 residues long.

V and J are TRBV4-1 and TRBJ1-5. Germline V gives CDR1 MGHRA, CDR2 YSYEKL. The CDR3 has 13 amino acids. Here the CDR3 reads CASSPSEGTLQHF.

The V call is TRBV12-3 or TRBV12-4, the J call TRBJ2-1; TCRdb reports TRBD2, a call that lacks DNA to check it against. The CDR3 sequence is 16 residues long. This CDR3 reads CASSDGQGLADNEQFF.

The chain joins TRBV7-9 to TRBJ1-4. Germline V gene data show CDR1 as SEHNR and CDR2 as FQNEAQ (reference sequence). CDR3 size: 13 residues. The CDR3 sequence is CASSPGTVEKLFF.

The chain employs TRBV6-6 and TRBJ2-2. Germline loops: CDR1 MNHNY, CDR2 SVGAGI (reference sequence). This CDR3 spans 11 amino acids. The CDR3 spells CASSYVRELFF.